This T cell receptor (beta chain) was sequenced in a study of Tregs in tolerant kidney transplant recipients. Data came from immunoSEQ multiplex PCR; TCRdb stores just in-frame clones and leaves some out. Of under 50,000 clones listed, about 90% are singletons. The origin of this receptor is a human donor in good health. The sequenced sample consisted of Tregs from blood.

Here the CDR3 DNA reads TGCGCCAGCAGCTCCGGCCTTTTGGAGACCCAGTACTTC. It yields the protein CASSSGLLETQYF. V and J are TRBV5-1 and TRBJ2-5; D ambiguous. CDR1 SGHRS and CDR2 YFSETQ come from the germline V gene. V shed 3 bases and J shed 5 bases, with 11 bases lying between them. This CDR3 is 13 amino acids long. Drawing the rest from reference TRBV5-1 and TRBJ2-5, the complete variable domain is KAGVTQTPRYLIKTRGQQVTLSCSPISGHRSVSWYQQTPGQGLQFLFEYFSETQRNKGNFPGRFSGRQFSNSRSEMNVSTLELGDSALYLCASSSGLLETQYFGPGTRLLVL.